This TCR beta chain was sequenced in a study of blood T cell repertoires in COVID-19. Only in-frame clones appear in the TCRdb table, and some are missing; sequencing was by immunoSEQ multiplex PCR. The data hold fewer than 120,000 clones, with 75% to 80% observed a single time. V lost 3 bases, J lost 4 bases, and 27 bases stayed unmatched. The CDR3 extends over 22 amino acids. CDR1 and CDR2 from the germline V gene are MNHEY and SMNVEV (reference sequence). The V gene is TRBV27, the J gene TRBJ2-3, with 8 bases that match TRBD2. The sample was peripheral blood. The origin of this receptor is a woman aged 80 or over with active or convalescent COVID-19. The CDR3 sequence is CASSFPHGRGLSSSGAPDTQYF. The CDR3 DNA is TGTGCCAGCAGTTTCCCTCACGGGAGGGGGTTATCCTCGTCGGGAGCCCCAGATACGCAGTATTTT.